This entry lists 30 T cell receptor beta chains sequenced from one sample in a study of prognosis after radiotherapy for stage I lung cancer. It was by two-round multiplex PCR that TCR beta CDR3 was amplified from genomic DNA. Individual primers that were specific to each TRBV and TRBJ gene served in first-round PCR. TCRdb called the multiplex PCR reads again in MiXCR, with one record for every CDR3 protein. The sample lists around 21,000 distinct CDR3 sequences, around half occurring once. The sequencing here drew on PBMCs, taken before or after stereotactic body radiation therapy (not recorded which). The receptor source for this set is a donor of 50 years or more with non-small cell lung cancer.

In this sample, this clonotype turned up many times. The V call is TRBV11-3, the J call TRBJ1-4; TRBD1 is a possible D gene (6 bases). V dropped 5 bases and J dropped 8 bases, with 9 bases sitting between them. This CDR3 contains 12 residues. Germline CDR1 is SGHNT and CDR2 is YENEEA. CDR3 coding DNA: TGTGCCAGCAGCCTTCAGGGGGAAAAACTGTTTTTT. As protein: CASSLQGEKLFF.

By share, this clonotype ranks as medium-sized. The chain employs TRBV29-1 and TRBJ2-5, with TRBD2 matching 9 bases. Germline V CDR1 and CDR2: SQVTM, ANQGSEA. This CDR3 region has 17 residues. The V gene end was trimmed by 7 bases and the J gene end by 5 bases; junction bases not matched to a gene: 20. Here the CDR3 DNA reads TGCAGCGCCCTCCCGTATTTGCGGGAGGGCCTACGTGAGACCCAGTACTTC. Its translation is CSALPYLREGLRETQYF. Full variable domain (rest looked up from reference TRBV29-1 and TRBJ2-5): SAVISQKPSRDICQRGTSLTIQCQVDSQVTMMFWYRQQPGQSLTLIATANQGSEATYESGFVIDKFPISRPNLTFSTLTVSNMSPEDSSIYLCSALPYLREGLRETQYFGPGTRLLVL.

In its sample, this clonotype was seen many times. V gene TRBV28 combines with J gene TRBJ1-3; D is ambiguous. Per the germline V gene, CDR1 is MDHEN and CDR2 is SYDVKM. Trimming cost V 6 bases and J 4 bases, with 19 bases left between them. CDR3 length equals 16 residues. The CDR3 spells CASRVTGRSGGNTIYF. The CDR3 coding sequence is TGTGCCAGCAGAGTTACGGGCCGATCGGGCGGAAACACCATATATTTT.

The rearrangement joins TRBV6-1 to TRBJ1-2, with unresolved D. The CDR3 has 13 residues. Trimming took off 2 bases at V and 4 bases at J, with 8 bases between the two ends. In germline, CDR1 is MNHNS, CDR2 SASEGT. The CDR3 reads CASSESGFYGYTF. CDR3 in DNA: TGTGCCAGCAGTGAATCTGGGTTCTATGGCTACACCTTC.

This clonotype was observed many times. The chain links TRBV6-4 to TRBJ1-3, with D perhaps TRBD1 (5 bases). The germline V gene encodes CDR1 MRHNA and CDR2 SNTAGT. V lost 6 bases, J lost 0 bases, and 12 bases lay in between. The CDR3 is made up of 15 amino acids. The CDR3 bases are TGTGCCAGCAGGTGGGACTCAGACTCTGGAAACACCATATATTTT. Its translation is CASRWDSDSGNTIYF.

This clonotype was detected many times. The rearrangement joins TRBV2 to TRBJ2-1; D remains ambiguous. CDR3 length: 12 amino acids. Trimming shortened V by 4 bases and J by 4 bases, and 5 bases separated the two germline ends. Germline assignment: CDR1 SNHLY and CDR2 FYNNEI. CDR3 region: CASSVGYNEQFF. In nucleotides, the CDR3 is TGTGCCAGCAGTGTTGGGTACAATGAGCAGTTCTTC.

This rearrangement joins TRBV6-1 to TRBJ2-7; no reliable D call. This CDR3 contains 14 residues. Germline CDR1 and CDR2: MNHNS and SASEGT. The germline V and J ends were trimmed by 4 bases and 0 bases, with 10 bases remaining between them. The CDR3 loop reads CASSAVEISYEQYF. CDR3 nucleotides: TGTGCCAGCAGTGCAGTAGAGATCTCCTACGAGCAGTACTTC.

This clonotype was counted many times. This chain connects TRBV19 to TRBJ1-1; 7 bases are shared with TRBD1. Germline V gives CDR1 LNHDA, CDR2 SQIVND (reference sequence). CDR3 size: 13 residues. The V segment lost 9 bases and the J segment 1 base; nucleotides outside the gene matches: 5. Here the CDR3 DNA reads TGTGCCAGCCGGGACAGCGAGAACACTGAAGCTTTCTTT. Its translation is CASRDSENTEAFF.

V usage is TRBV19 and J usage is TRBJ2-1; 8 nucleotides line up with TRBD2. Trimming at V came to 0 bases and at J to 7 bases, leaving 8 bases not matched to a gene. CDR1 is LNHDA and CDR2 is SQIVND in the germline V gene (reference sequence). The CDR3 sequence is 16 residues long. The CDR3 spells CASSIEASGSLNEQFF. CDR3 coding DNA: TGTGCCAGTAGTATAGAGGCAAGCGGGAGTCTTAATGAGCAGTTCTTC.

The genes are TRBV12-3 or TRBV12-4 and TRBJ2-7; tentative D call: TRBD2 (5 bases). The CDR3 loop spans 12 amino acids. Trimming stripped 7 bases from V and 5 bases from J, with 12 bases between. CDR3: CASKAGQDEQYF. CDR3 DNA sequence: TGTGCCAGCAAGGCGGGTCAGGACGAGCAGTACTTC.

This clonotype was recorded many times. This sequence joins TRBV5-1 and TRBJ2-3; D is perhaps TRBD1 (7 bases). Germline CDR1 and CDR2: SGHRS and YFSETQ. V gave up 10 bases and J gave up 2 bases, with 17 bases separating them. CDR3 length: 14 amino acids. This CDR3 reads CASMEGAITDTQYF. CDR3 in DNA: TGCGCCTCGATGGAGGGGGCAATCACAGATACGCAGTATTTT.

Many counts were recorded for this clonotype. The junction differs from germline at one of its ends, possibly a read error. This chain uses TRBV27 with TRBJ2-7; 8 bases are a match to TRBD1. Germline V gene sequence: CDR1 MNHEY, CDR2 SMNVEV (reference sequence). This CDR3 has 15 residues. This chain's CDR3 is CASSLGTGSSYEQHF. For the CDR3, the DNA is TGTGCCAGCAGTCTCGGGACAGGTAGCTCCTACGAGCAGCACTTC.

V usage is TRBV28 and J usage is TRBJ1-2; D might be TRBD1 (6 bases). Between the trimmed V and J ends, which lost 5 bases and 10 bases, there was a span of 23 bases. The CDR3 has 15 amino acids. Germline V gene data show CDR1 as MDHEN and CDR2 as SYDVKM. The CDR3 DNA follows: TGTGCCAGCAGTCAAGGTCGTAGAACGGGACATGTCTACACCTTC. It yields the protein CASSQGRRTGHVYTF.

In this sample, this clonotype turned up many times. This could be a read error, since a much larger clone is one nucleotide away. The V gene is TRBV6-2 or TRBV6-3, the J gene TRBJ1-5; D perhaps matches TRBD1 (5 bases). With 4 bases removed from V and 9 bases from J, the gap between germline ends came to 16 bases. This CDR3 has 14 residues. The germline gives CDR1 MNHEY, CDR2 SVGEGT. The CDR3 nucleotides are TGTGCCAGCAGTTTTGGCAGGGAGGTTGTGCCCCAGCATTTT. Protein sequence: CASSFGREVVPQHF.

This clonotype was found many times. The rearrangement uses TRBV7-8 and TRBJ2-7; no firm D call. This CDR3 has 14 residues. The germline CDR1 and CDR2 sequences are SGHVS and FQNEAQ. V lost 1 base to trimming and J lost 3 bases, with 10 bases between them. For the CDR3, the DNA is TGTGCCAGCAGCTTAGTGTCTCTTGGCTACGAGCAGTACTTC. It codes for CASSLVSLGYEQYF.

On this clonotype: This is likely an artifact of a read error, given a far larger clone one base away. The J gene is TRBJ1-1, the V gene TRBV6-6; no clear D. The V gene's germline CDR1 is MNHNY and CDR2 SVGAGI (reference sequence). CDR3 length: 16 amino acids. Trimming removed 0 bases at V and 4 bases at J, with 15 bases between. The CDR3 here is CASSYSFTWGGTEAFF. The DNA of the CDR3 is TGTGCCAGCAGTTACTCGTTCACATGGGGTGGCACTGAAGCTTTCTTT.

The DNA for the CDR3 is TGTGCCAGCGGCAACCCATTACAGGGGAACACTGAAGCTTTCTTT. This translates into CASGNPLQGNTEAFF. The chain uses TRBV7-8 and TRBJ1-1; D is possibly TRBD1 (6 bases). Germline V gives CDR1 SGHVS, CDR2 FQNEAQ. The CDR3 totals 15 residues. V lost 8 bases and J 1 base, leaving 17 bases between the germline ends.

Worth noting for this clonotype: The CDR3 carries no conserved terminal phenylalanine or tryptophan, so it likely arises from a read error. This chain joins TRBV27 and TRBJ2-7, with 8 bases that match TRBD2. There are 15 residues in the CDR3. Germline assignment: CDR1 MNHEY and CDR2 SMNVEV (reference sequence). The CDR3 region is CASSVSGGGGYEQYL. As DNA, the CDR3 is TGTGCCAGCAGTGTATCCGGGGGGGGTGGTTACGAGCAGTACCTC.

The CDR3: CASSWQAGARVNEQFF. The CDR3 DNA reads TGTGCCAGCAGTTGGCAAGCGGGAGCGCGTGTCAATGAGCAGTTCTTC. V is TRBV6-5 and J is TRBJ2-1, with TRBD2 matching 8 bases. The germline V gene has CDR1 MNHEY and CDR2 SVGAGI. V lost 4 bases and J lost 6; bases outside the gene matches: 11. The CDR3 length is 16 residues.

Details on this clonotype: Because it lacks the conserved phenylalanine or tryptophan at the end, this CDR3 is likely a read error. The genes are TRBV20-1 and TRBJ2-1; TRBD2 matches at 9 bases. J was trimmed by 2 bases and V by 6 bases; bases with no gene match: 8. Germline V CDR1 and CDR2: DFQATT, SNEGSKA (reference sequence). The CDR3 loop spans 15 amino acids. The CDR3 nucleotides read TGCAGTGCACTGACTAGCGGAGTAACCTACAATGAGCAGTTCCTC. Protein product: CSALTSGVTYNEQFL.

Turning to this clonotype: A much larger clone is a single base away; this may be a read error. The CDR3 nucleotides read TGTGCCAGCAGCGTAACCCGGGACACCGATTTCAGCTCCTACAATGATCAGTTCTTC. This gives the protein CASSVTRDTDFSSYNDQFF. The rearrangement joins TRBV5-6 to TRBJ2-1, with D maybe TRBD1 (6 bases). CDR3 length equals 19 residues. The germline V gene has CDR1 SGHDT and CDR2 YYEEEE.

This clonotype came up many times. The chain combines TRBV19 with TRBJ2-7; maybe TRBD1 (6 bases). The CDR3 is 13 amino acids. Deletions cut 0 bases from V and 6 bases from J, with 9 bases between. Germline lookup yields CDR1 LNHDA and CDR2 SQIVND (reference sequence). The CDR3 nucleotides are TGTGCCAGTAGTATAGAATCAGGGGTCGAGCAGTACTTC. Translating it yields CASSIESGVEQYF.

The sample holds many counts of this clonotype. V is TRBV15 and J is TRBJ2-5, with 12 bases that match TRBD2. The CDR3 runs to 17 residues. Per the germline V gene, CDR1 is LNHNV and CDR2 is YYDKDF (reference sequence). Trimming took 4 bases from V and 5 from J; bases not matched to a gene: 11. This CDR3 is CATSKLILAGGRETQYF. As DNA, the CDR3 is TGTGCCACCAGCAAACTCATACTAGCGGGGGGTCGGGAGACCCAGTACTTC.

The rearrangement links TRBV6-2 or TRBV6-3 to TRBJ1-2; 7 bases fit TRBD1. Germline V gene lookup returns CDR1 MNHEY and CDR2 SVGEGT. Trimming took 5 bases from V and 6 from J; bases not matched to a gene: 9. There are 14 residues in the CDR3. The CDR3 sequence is CASSPHTGEHGYTF. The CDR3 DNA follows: TGTGCCAGCAGTCCGCACACAGGGGAACATGGCTACACCTTC.

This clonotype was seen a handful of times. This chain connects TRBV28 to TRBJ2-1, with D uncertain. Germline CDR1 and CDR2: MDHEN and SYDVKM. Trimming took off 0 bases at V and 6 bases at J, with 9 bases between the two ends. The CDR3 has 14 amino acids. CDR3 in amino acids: CASSLWVAGNEQFF. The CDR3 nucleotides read TGTGCCAGCAGTTTATGGGTAGCAGGCAATGAGCAGTTCTTC.

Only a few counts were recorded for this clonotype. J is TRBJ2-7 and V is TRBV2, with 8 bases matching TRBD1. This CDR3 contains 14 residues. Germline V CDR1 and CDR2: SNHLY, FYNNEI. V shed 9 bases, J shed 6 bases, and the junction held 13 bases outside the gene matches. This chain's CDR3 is CASVWTGQLAEQYF. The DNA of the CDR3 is TGTGCCAGTGTGTGGACAGGGCAGTTAGCCGAGCAGTACTTC.

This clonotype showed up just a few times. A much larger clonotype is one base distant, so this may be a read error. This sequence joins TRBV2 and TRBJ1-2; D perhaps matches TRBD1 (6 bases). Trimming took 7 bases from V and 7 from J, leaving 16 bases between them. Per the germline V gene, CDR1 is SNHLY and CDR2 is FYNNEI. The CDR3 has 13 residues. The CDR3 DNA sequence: TGTGCCAGCACCGTTCGGGGGGCTGTTGGCTACACCTTC. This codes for CASTVRGAVGYTF.

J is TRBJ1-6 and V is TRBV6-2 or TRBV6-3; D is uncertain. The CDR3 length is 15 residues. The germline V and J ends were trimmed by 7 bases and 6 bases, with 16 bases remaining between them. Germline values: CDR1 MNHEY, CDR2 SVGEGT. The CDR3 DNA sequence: TGTGCCAGCATTTGGGCCCCCCGGGGTAATTCACCCCTCCACTTT. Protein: CASIWAPRGNSPLHF.

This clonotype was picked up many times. CDR3 region: CASSAGTGDDQETQYF. The CDR3 nucleotides read TGTGCCAGCAGCGCCGGGACAGGGGACGACCAAGAGACCCAGTACTTC. The chain carries TRBV11-3 and TRBJ2-5; 10 bases are a match to TRBD1. This CDR3 comprises 16 residues. CDR1 SGHNT and CDR2 YENEEA come from the germline V gene. With V trimmed by 5 bases and J by 0 bases, 6 bases remained unmatched.

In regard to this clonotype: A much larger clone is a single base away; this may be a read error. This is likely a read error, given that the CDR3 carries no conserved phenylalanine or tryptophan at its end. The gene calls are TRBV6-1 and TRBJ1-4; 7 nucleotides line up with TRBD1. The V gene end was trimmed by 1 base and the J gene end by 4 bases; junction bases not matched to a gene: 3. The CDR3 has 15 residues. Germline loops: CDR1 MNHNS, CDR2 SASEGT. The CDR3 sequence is CASSEGTGFNEKLFL. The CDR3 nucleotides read TGTGCCAGCAGTGAAGGGACAGGTTTTAATGAAAAACTGTTTCTT.